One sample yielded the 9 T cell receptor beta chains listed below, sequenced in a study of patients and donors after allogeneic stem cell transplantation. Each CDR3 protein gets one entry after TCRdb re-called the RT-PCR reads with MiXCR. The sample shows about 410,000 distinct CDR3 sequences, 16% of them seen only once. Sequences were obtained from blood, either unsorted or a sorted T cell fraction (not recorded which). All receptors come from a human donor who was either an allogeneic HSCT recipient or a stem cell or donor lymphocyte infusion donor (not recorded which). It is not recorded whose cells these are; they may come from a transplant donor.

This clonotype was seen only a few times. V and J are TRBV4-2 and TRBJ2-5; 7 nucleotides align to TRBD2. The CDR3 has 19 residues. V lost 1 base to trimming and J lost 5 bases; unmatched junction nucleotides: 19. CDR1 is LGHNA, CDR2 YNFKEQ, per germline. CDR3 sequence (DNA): TGTGCCAGCAGCCAAGGGCCCCTAGCGGCAGTTAATAGTGTCGAGACCCAGTACTTC. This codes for CASSQGPLAAVNSVETQYF.

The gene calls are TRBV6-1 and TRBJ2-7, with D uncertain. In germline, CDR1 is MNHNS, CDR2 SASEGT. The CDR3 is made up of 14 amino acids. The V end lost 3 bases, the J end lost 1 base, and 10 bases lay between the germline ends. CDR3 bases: TGTGCCAGCAGTGATCGGACGGCTTCCTACGAGCAGTACTTC. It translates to CASSDRTASYEQYF.

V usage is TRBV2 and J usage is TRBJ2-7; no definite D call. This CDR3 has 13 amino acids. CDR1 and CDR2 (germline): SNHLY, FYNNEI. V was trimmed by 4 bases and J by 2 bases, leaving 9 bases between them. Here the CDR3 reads CASSVGSPYEQYF. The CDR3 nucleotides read TGTGCCAGCAGTGTGGGCAGCCCCTACGAGCAGTACTTC.

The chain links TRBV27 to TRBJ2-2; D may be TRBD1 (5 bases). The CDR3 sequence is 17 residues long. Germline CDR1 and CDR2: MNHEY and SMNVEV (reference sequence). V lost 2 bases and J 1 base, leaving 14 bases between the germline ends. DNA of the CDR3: TGTGCCAGCAGTTTAAACTGGCAGGGCTGGAACACCGGGGAGCTGTTTTTT. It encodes CASSLNWQGWNTGELFF.

The CDR3 DNA reads TGTGCCAGCTCACCCCGGGCCCAAGCCCTCCACTTT. Translating gives CASSPRAQALHF. This chain links TRBV18 with TRBJ1-6, with D uncertain. There are 12 residues in the CDR3. CDR1 KGHSH and CDR2 LQKENI come from the germline V gene. The ends were cut back, 3 bases at V and 14 bases at J, with 11 bases in the middle.

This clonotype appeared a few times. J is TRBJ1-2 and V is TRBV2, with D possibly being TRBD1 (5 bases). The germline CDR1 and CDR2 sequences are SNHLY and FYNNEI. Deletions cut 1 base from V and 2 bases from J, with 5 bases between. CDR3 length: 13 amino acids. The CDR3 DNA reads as TGTGCCAGCAGTGAAGGACAGAACTATGGCTACACCTTC. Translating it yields CASSEGQNYGYTF.

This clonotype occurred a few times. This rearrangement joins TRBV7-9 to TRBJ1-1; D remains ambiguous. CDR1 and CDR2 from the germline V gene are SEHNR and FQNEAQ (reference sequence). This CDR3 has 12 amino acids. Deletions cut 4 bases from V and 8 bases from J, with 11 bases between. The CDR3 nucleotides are TGTGCCAGCAGCTCCAACGGGCCCGAAGCTTTCTTT. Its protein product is CASSSNGPEAFF.

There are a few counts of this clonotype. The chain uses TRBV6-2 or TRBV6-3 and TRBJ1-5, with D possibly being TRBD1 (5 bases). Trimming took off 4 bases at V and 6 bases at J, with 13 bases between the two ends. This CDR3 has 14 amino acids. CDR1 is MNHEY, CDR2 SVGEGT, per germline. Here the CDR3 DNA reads TGTGCCAGCAGTTTTAGGGGTTCTCTTCAGCCCCAGCATTTT. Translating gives CASSFRGSLQPQHF.

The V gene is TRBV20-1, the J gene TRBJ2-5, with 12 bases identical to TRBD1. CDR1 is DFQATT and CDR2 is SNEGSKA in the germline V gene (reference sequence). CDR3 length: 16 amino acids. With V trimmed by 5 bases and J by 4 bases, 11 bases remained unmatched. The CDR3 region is CSASGQGAVLGETQYF. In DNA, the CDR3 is TGCAGTGCTTCGGGACAGGGGGCTGTCTTAGGAGAGACCCAGTACTTC.